The sequence of this T cell receptor (beta chain) was determined in a study of blood T cell repertoires in COVID-19. Some clones are missing from TCRdb's copy, which holds only in-frame ones; the method was immunoSEQ multiplex PCR. The data contain about 490,000 clones, 70% to 90% of them seen just once; the ten biggest clones take up roughly 3.1%. Germline values: CDR1 SGHDT, CDR2 YYEEEE. The CDR3 has 15 amino acids. V dropped 3 bases and J dropped 7; count of bases not matched to a gene: 5. The specimen was peripheral blood. The sequence derives from a human donor in a cohort sampled during active COVID-19. The V call is TRBV5-6, the J call TRBJ1-6; 9 bases are a match to TRBD1. The CDR3 DNA reads TGTGCCAGCAGCTCGGGACAGGGTCTGAATTCACCCCTCCACTTT. This encodes CASSSGQGLNSPLHF.